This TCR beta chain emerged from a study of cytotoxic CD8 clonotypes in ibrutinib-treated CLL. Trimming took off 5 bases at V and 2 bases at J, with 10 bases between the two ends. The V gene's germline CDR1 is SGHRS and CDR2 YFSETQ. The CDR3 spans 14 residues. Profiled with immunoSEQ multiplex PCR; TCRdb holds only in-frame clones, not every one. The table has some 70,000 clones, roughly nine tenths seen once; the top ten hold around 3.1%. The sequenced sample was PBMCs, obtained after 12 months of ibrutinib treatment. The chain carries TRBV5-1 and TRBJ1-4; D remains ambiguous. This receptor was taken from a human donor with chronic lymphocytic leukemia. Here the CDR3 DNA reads TGCGCCAGCAGAGAGGGCCCGACTAATGAAAAACTGTTTTTT. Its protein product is CASREGPTNEKLFF.